These 8 T cell receptor beta chains were sequenced from one sample in a study of technical replicates of blood from several donors. The table came from immunoSEQ multiplex PCR; TCRdb's copy has only in-frame clones and leaves some out. The sample yields tens of thousands of clones, approximately 95% seen once. The sequenced sample was T cells isolated from PBMCs. The receptors shown here come from a human donor in good health.

This sequence joins TRBV23-1 and TRBJ1-4, with 9 bases that match TRBD1. TRBV23-1 is an ORF for which the function is uncertain. The CDR3 consists of 14 residues. V dropped 4 bases and J dropped 8; count of bases not matched to a gene: 5. The CDR3 DNA reads TGCGCCAGCAGTCCCGGACAGGGGCGGGAAAAACTGTTTTTT. Translating it yields CASSPGQGREKLFF.

The chain combines TRBV13 with TRBJ1-3; maybe TRBD1 (6 bases). The CDR3 runs to 14 residues. CDR1 PRHDT and CDR2 FYEKMQ come from the germline V gene (reference sequence). V lost 5 bases to trimming and J lost 4 bases, with 12 bases between them. CDR3 bases: TGTGCCAGCAGCCTCACAGGGACCGGAAACACCATATATTTT. Amino acids: CASSLTGTGNTIYF.

In DNA, the CDR3 is TGTGCCAGCAGCCTTGGGACTAGCGGAACCTACGAGCAGTACTTC. Protein: CASSLGTSGTYEQYF. The genes are TRBV11-2 and TRBJ2-7; the match to TRBD2 covers 11 bases. CDR1 SGHAT and CDR2 FQNNGV come from the germline V gene. The ends lost 5 bases at V and 2 bases at J; junction bases unmatched: 5. The length of the CDR3 is 15 residues. The complete variable domain, with remaining parts taken from reference TRBV11-2 and TRBJ2-7, reads EAGVAQSPRYKIIEKRQSVAFWCNPISGHATLYWYQQILGQGPKLLIQFQNNGVVDDSQLPKDRFSAERLKGVDSTLKIQPAKLEDSAVYLCASSLGTSGTYEQYFGPGTRLTVT.

The chain couples TRBV7-8 to TRBJ1-5; no clear D. Germline V lookup: CDR1 SGHVS, CDR2 FQNEAQ. CDR3 size: 15 residues. V dropped 6 bases and J dropped 2 bases, with 14 bases sitting between them. CDR3 DNA sequence: TGTGCCAGCAGTTCGGGCCGGGGAGGCAATCAGCCCCAGCATTTT. This gives the protein CASSSGRGGNQPQHF.

In nucleotides, the CDR3 is TGCGCCAGCAGCTTTGAGCGGGAGGCGGATTACGAGCAGTACTTC. Its protein is CASSFEREADYEQYF. V is TRBV5-1 and J is TRBJ2-7; TRBD2 aligns across 9 bases. J lost 4 bases, V lost 2 bases, and 7 bases had no gene match. CDR1 and CDR2 from the germline V gene are SGHRS and YFSETQ. This CDR3 contains 15 residues. The whole variable domain, filled in from reference TRBV5-1 and TRBJ2-7, reads KAGVTQTPRYLIKTRGQQVTLSCSPISGHRSVSWYQQTPGQGLQFLFEYFSETQRNKGNFPGRFSGRQFSNSRSEMNVSTLELGDSALYLCASSFEREADYEQYFGPGTRLTVT.

This chain links TRBV15 with TRBJ1-5, with 7 bases lining up with TRBD1. This CDR3 region has 18 residues. Per germline, CDR1 LNHNV and CDR2 YYDKDF (reference sequence). Trimming at V came to 0 bases and at J to 2 bases, leaving 10 bases not matched to a gene. CDR3 nucleotides: TGTGCCACCAGCAGAGACGTTGTGGCAGGGGGAGGCAATCAGCCCCAGCATTTT. It specifies CATSRDVVAGGGNQPQHF.

The chain links TRBV7-8 to TRBJ1-2; TRBD1 is a possible D gene (6 bases). V lost 1 base and J lost 6, with 12 bases in between. Germline CDR1 reads SGHVS; CDR2 reads FQNEAQ. The CDR3 covers 14 residues. The CDR3 reads CASSLGDYRDGYTF. DNA of the CDR3: TGTGCCAGCAGCTTAGGAGACTACAGGGATGGCTACACCTTC.

J is TRBJ1-2 and V is TRBV19; D unresolved. Germline values: CDR1 LNHDA, CDR2 SQIVND (reference sequence). V was trimmed by 3 bases and J by 4 bases, leaving 9 bases between them. The CDR3 totals 13 residues. The CDR3 DNA is TGTGCCAGTAGTATCCAGGCAGCCTATGGCTACACCTTC. Amino acids: CASSIQAAYGYTF.